The sequence of this TCR beta chain was determined in a study of T cell responses to AZD1222 COVID-19 vaccine. As for the study in general: It was second doses at about 4 or about 12 weeks that were pooled.

Study-wide results and limits: Scientists sampled the repertoires only once the peak T cell response had passed. Donors were mostly white British, more females; clonal diversity possibly underestimated. Spike-specific TCR breadth and depth went up after people got two AZD1222 doses.

CDR1 is SGHTA, CDR2 FQGNSA, per germline. This CDR3 contains 14 residues. V was pared by 2 bases and J by 1 base, with 9 bases between. Data came from immunoSEQ multiplex PCR; TCRdb stores just in-frame clones and leaves some out. Among 52,000 or so clones listed, approximately 88% were seen once. Worth noting for this clone: The antigen is not known.

The sample consisted of peripheral blood, taken on day 0 of AZD1222 vaccination. The clonotype originates from an adult in good health. The genes are TRBV7-2 and TRBJ2-7; D perhaps matches TRBD2 (6 bases). For the CDR3, the DNA is TGTGCCAGCAGCTTAAGGAGGGAATCCTACGAGCAGTACTTC. This translates into CASSLRRESYEQYF.